These T cell receptor beta chains were read from a single sample in a study of T-cell reconstitution after alpha-beta-depleted transplantation in children. TCRdb reprocessed the PCR reads via MiXCR and lists one record per CDR3 protein. The data hold about 300,000 distinct CDR3 sequences, with 10% observed a single time. Sequenced material: PBMCs, taken before TCRalphabeta/CD19-depleted stem cell transplant. These receptors were obtained from a boy in the first two years of life with acute myeloid leukemia, due to receive a stem cell transplant. Each CDR3 is given with its conserved first and last residue. A D gene is named only where the DNA matches it firmly. Not all rows give a size; the values are once, few, many and, for expanded clones, a class.

cdr3_nt | cdr3_aa | clone_size | d_call | j_call | v_call
TGTGCCAGCACCCGCTCACCGGGACTAGCGGGGGTGGATACGCAGTATTTT | CASTRSPGLAGVDTQYF | many | TRBD2 | TRBJ2-3 | TRBV2
TGTGCCAGCAGTTTGATGGCGGGGCCGCAAGAGACCCAGTACTTC | CASSLMAGPQETQYF | many | - | TRBJ2-5 | TRBV28
TGTGCCAGCAGCCAAGGCGGGAGGGTAAGCTACGAGCAGTACTTC | CASSQGGRVSYEQYF | many | TRBD2 | TRBJ2-7 | TRBV3-1
TGCGCCAGCAGCGGATCCACAGGGAAATATGAGCAGTTCTTC | CASSGSTGKYEQFF | - | - | TRBJ2-1 | TRBV5-1
TGTGCCAGCAGTTTAGTGGCAGCTAGGGCTGAAGCTTTCTTT | CASSLVAARAEAFF | many | - | TRBJ1-1 | TRBV28
TGTGCCAGCAGTTTAACTCTAGGGAAGGTTAGCTCCTACGAGCAGTACTTC | CASSLTLGKVSSYEQYF | many | - | TRBJ2-7 | TRBV28
TGTGCCAGCAGCGCTCGACAGGGAAGGAGTGGCTACACCTTC | CASSARQGRSGYTF | - | TRBD1 | TRBJ1-2 | TRBV7-2
TGCGCCAGCAGCTTGGTGGCTAGCGGGAGATACAATGAGCAGTTCTTC | CASSLVASGRYNEQFF | few | TRBD2 | TRBJ2-1 | TRBV5-1
TGCAGTGCTAGAGGGCAGGGGCCACTCACCGGGGAGCTGTTTTTT | CSARGQGPLTGELFF | many | - | TRBJ2-2 | TRBV20-1
TGTGCCAGCAGCCTAAACCTCGAGCAGTTCTTC | CASSLNLEQFF | many | - | TRBJ2-1 | TRBV3-1
TGCAGCGTTTTCTTGATCTGGACAGGGGAGGAGGGAGAGACCCAGTACTTC | CSVFLIWTGEEGETQYF | many | TRBD1 | TRBJ2-5 | TRBV29-1
TGTGCTAGTGGCCGGGACAGGGAAAATCAGCCCCAGCATTTT | CASGRDRENQPQHF | - | TRBD1 | TRBJ1-5 | TRBV12-5
TGTGCCAGCTCACCTCGAGGAGAGGTTTTATCCGGGGAGCTGTTTTTT | CASSPRGEVLSGELFF | - | - | TRBJ2-2 | TRBV18
TGTGCCAGCAGTTTATTCCCCTCCTTAGCGGAACAAGAGACCCAGTACTTC | CASSLFPSLAEQETQYF | many | - | TRBJ2-5 | TRBV12-3/TRBV12-4
TGTGCCAGCAGCCAAGGGGACAGGGGGAAAGACTCCTACAATGAGCAGTTCTTC | CASSQGDRGKDSYNEQFF | - | TRBD1 | TRBJ2-1 | TRBV4-2
TGCAGCGTTGAAGCGGGGATCTACGAGCAGTACTTC | CSVEAGIYEQYF | many | - | TRBJ2-7 | TRBV29-1
TGTGCCAGTTTGAGGACAGGGTCGGCCATTCAGTACTTC | CASLRTGSAIQYF | many | TRBD1 | TRBJ2-4 | TRBV12-3/TRBV12-4
TGCAGTGCTAGAGGGGCAGGTCCTTACGAGCAGTACTTC | CSARGAGPYEQYF | few | - | TRBJ2-7 | TRBV20-1
TGCGCCAGCAGCCAAGATCGTGCACAGTATATTGGAAACACCATATATTTT | CASSQDRAQYIGNTIYF | many | - | TRBJ1-3 | TRBV4-3
TGTGCCAGCAGCTTAGGGCCCGTCCAAAAACTGTTTTTT | CASSLGPVQKLFF | many | - | TRBJ1-4 | TRBV7-2
TGTGCCAGCAGTTTGATCCCCTCGGGACAGGGGGCCAATGAGCAGTTCTTC | CASSLIPSGQGANEQFF | few | TRBD1 | TRBJ2-1 | TRBV27
TGCGCCAGCAGCCAGGGGGCCTACGAGCAGTACTTC | CASSQGAYEQYF | many | TRBD1 | TRBJ2-7 | TRBV5-1
TGTGCCAGCAGCTTAGTTTCGGGGAGCTCCTACAATGAGCAGTTCTTC | CASSLVSGSSYNEQFF | many | - | TRBJ2-1 | TRBV7-2
TGCGCCAGCAGCTTAAACAGGGGATTGGCCAAAAACATTCAGTACTTC | CASSLNRGLAKNIQYF | many | TRBD1 | TRBJ2-4 | TRBV5-1
TGCAGTGCTAGAGACCCAGCGGGAAACAATGAGCAGTTCTTC | CSARDPAGNNEQFF | many | TRBD2 | TRBJ2-1 | TRBV20-1
TGCGCCAGCAGCTCCGTAGCGGGGGCCGGGTATGAGACCCAGTACTTC | CASSSVAGAGYETQYF | many | TRBD2 | TRBJ2-5 | TRBV5-1
TGTGCCAGCAGCCAAGCACCCAACGCTGGGGCCAACGTCCTGACTTTC | CASSQAPNAGANVLTF | many | - | TRBJ2-6 | TRBV4-2
TGTGCCAGCAGCTTCGGGCTCATGGGAGATACGCAGTATTTT | CASSFGLMGDTQYF | many | - | TRBJ2-3 | TRBV7-3
TGTGCCAGCAGCTTGGAAGGCAGGGGGGGTTACAATGAGCAGTTCTTC | CASSLEGRGGYNEQFF | many | - | TRBJ2-1 | TRBV5-5